This TCR beta chain appears in the sequencing data of a study of regulatory T cells in long-lasting Graves disease. CDR3 regions were amplified by Arm-PCR using iRepertoire HTBI primers to build TCR beta libraries. Each CDR3 protein is one row after TCRdb ran MiXCR on the multiplex PCR reads. The table includes approximately 500,000 distinct CDR3 sequences, 20% to 25% detected once. This clonotype came up a few times. The time point is: persistent/refractory GD, antithyroid drugs over 5 years with positive TRAb. RNA from PBMCs was the source of the TCR library. By American Thyroid Association guidelines, Graves' disease was diagnosed in the cohort. V was shortened by 4 bases and J by 3 bases, with 10 bases between the two germline ends. Germline lookup yields CDR1 MGHDK and CDR2 SYGVNS. CDR3 length equals 13 residues.

The TCR sequence derives from a female donor with Graves disease. Sequenced here: peripheral blood mononuclear cells (PBMCs), sampled when the disease was refractory, from a patient treated with antithyroid drugs. The chain recombines TRBV25-1 with TRBJ2-7; D unresolved. CDR3 coding DNA: TGTGCCAGCAGTGTGTTTAGCTTCTACGAGCAGTACTTC. Encoded protein: CASSVFSFYEQYF.